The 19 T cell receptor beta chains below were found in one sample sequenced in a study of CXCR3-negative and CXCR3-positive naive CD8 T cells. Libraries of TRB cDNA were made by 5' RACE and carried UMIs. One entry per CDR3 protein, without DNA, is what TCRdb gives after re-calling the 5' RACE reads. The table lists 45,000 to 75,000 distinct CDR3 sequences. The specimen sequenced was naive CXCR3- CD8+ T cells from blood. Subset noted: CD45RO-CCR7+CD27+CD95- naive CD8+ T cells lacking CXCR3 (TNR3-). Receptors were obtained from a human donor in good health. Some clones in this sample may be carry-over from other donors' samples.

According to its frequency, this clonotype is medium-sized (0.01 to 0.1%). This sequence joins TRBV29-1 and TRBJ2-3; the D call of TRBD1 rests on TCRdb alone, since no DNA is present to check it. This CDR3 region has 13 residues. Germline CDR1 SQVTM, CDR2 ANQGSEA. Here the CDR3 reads CSVARESTDTQYF.

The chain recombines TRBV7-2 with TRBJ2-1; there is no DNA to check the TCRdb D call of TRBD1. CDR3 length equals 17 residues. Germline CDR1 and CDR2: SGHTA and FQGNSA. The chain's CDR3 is CASGHIGARGPYNEQFF.

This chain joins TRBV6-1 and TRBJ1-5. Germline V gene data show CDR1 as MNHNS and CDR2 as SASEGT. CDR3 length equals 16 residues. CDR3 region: CASSDRRMGSNQPQHF.

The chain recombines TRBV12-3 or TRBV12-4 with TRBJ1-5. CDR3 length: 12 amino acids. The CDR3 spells CASSFEGQPQHF.

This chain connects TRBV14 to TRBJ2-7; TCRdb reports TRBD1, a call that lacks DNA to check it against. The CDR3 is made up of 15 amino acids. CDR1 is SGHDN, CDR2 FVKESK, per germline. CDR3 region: CASSQPWAGSYEQYF.

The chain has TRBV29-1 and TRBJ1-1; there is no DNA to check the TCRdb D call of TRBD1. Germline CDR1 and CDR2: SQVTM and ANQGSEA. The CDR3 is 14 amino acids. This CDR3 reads CSLGTGDMNTEAFF.

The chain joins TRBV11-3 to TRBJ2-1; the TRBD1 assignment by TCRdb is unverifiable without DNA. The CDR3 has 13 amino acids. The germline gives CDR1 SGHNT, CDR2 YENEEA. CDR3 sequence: CVSSLGTVNEQFF.

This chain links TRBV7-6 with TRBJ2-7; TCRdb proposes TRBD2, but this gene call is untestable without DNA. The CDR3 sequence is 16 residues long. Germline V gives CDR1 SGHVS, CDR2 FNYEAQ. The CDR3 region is CASSLEGGPPSYEQYF.

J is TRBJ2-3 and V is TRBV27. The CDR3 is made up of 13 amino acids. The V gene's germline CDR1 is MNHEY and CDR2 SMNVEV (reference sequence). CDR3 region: CASKTKIRDTQYF.

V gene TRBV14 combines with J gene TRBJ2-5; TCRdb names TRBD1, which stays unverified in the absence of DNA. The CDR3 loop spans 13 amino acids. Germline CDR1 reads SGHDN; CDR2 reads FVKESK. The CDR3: CASSHLFRGTQYF.

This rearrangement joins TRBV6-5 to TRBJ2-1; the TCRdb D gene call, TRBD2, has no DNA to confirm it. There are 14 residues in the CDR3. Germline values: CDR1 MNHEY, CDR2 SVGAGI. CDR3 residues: CASTQGLAGNEQFF.

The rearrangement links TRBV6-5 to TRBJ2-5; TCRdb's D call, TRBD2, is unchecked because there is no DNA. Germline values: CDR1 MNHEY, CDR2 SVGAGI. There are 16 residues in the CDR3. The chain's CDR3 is CASSYSLAGVKETQYF.

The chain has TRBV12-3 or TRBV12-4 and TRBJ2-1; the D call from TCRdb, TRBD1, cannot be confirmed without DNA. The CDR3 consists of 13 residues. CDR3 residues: CASSLEAVYEQFF.

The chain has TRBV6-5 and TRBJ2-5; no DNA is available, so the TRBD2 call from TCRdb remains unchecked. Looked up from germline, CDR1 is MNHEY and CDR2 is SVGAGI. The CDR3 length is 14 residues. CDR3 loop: CASSYEEGQETQYF.

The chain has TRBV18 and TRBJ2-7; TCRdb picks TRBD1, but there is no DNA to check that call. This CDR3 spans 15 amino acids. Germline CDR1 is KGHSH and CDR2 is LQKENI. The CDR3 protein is CASSPTGDPSYEQYF.

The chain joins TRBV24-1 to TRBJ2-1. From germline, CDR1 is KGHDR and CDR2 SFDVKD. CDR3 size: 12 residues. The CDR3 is CATSDLYNEQFF.

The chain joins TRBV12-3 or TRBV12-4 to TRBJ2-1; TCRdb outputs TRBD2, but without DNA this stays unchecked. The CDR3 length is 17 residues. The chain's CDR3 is CASSLGGLAGGRVEQFF.

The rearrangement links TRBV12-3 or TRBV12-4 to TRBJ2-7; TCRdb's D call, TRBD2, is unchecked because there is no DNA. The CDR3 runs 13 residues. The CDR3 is CASSFSGADEQYF.

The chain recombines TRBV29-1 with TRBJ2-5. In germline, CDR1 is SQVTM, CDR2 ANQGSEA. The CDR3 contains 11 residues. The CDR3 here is CSDPSGPKEYF. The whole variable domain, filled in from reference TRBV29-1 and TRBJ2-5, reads SAVISQKPSRDICQRGTSLTIQCQVDSQVTMMFWYRQQPGQSLTLIATANQGSEATYESGFVIDKFPISRPNLTFSTLTVSNMSPEDSSIYLCSDPSGPKEYFGPGTRLLVL.